Below, 31 T cell receptor beta chains from the same sample are listed, as sequenced in a study of identical twins. TCRdb re-derived calls from the 5' RACE reads in MiXCR, one entry per CDR3 protein. The data hold 650,000 to 750,000 distinct CDR3 sequences, with 20% to 25% observed a single time. These data also formed part of another study, on T cells expressing NK-cell markers.

Sequencing was performed on PBMCs. Receptors originate from a woman aged 18-30 years in good health.

The J gene is TRBJ1-5, the V gene TRBV12-3 or TRBV12-4; no clear D. The CDR3 is made up of 15 amino acids. The V gene lost 2 bases and the J gene lost 3 bases, with 11 bases spanning the gap. The CDR3: CASSLLPGLNQPQHF. CDR3 DNA: TGTGCCAGCAGTTTATTACCAGGTCTCAATCAGCCCCAGCATTTT.

This clonotype has a handful of counts. The chain has TRBV21-1 and TRBJ2-7; the table's D call, TRBD1, was not checked against the DNA. TRBV21-1 is deemed a pseudogene. The CDR3 has 15 amino acids. CDR3 region: CASSHPGRSTYEQYF. DNA for the CDR3: TGTGCCAGCAGCCATCCGGGACGATCAACCTACGAGCAGTACTTC.

The sample holds a few counts of this clonotype. The chain carries TRBV6-5 and TRBJ2-5, with TRBD1 matching 8 bases. Germline CDR1 is MNHEY and CDR2 is SVGAGI. The CDR3 length is 15 residues. Trimming took 0 bases from V and 2 from J; bases not matched to a gene: 2. The CDR3 region is CASSYSGQAQETQYF. As DNA, the CDR3 is TGTGCCAGCAGTTACTCGGGACAGGCTCAAGAGACCCAGTACTTC.

The gene calls are TRBV20-1 and TRBJ2-7; 8 bases fit TRBD2. Germline V gene data show CDR1 as DFQATT and CDR2 as SNEGSKA (reference sequence). The CDR3 covers 16 residues. V gave up 1 base and J gave up 0 bases; unmatched junction bases: 8. CDR3 protein: CSARGSTSGSSYEQYF. CDR3 DNA sequence: TGCAGTGCTAGAGGCTCAACTAGCGGAAGCTCCTACGAGCAGTACTTC.

This clonotype was observed a few times. The J gene is TRBJ1-1, the V gene TRBV12-3 or TRBV12-4, with 11 bases that match TRBD1. This CDR3 has 14 amino acids. V was pared by 6 bases and J by 11 bases, with 11 bases of the junction left unmatched. In DNA form, the CDR3 reads TGTGCCAGCAGCCCTATCGGACAGGGGGCTGTCGCTTTCTTT. It translates to CASSPIGQGAVAFF.

The chain couples TRBV12-3 or TRBV12-4 to TRBJ2-1, with 7 bases fitting TRBD2. CDR3 length: 15 residues. J lost 1 base, V lost 3 bases, and 3 bases had no gene match. The chain's CDR3 is CASSFEAGSYNEQFF. The CDR3 nucleotides are TGTGCCAGCAGTTTCGAAGCGGGATCCTACAATGAGCAGTTCTTC.

This clonotype has just a few counts. The chain is built from TRBV5-5 and TRBJ2-7, with 7 bases aligning to TRBD1. Germline lookup yields CDR1 SGHKS and CDR2 YYEKEE (reference sequence). Trimming took 5 bases from V and 4 from J; bases not matched to a gene: 6. This CDR3 has 13 amino acids. The CDR3 DNA reads as TGTGCCAGCAGGCAATACAGGGGTTACGAGCAGTACTTC. Protein product: CASRQYRGYEQYF.

Written as DNA, the CDR3 is TGCGCCAGCAGCTTGATAGGCAGCACTGAAGCTTTCTTT. Protein: CASSLIGSTEAFF. The rearrangement joins TRBV5-1 to TRBJ1-1, with D uncertain. The germline gives CDR1 SGHRS, CDR2 YFSETQ. The CDR3 sequence is 13 residues long. The V gene lost 1 base and the J gene lost 4 bases, with 8 bases spanning the gap.

In its sample, this clonotype was seen a few times. J is TRBJ1-2 and V is TRBV5-5, with D possibly matching TRBD1 (5 bases). V was shortened by 2 bases and J by 0 bases, with 14 bases between the two germline ends. The germline CDR1 and CDR2 sequences are SGHKS and YYEKEE (reference sequence). The CDR3 contains 16 residues. CDR3 region: CASSLWGRGANYGYTF. The CDR3 DNA follows: TGTGCCAGCAGCTTATGGGGGAGAGGGGCTAACTATGGCTACACCTTC.

The gene calls are TRBV27 and TRBJ2-2; TRBD2 might be the D (5 bases). The CDR3 totals 14 residues. Per germline, CDR1 MNHEY and CDR2 SMNVEV (reference sequence). The V gene lost 2 bases and the J gene lost 6 bases, with 10 bases spanning the gap. CDR3 sequence: CASSLARESGELFF. In DNA form, the CDR3 reads TGTGCCAGCAGTTTAGCGAGGGAGTCCGGGGAGCTGTTTTTT.

This clonotype appeared a few times. This rearrangement joins TRBV4-2 to TRBJ1-2, with 10 nucleotides matching TRBD1. J was trimmed by 3 bases and V by 4 bases; bases with no gene match: 8. CDR1 is LGHNA, CDR2 YNFKEQ, per germline. CDR3 length: 16 amino acids. CDR3 coding DNA: TGTGCCAGCAGCCCTGACCTTGGACAGGGGGACTATGGCTACACCTTC. Translating gives CASSPDLGQGDYGYTF.

The chain combines TRBV5-1 with TRBJ2-1; maybe TRBD1 (6 bases). Per germline, CDR1 SGHRS and CDR2 YFSETQ. CDR3 size: 13 residues. Trimming stripped 0 bases from V and 8 bases from J, with 9 bases between. The CDR3 loop reads CASSLDNRDEQFF. CDR3 sequence (DNA): TGCGCCAGCAGCTTGGATAACAGGGATGAGCAGTTCTTC.

The rearrangement links TRBV5-1 to TRBJ2-1; TRBD2 matches 11 bases. Trimming removed 0 bases from V and 8 bases from J; junction bases left unmatched: 7. CDR1 and CDR2 (germline): SGHRS, YFSETQ. The CDR3 runs 16 residues. In DNA form, the CDR3 reads TGCGCCAGCAGCTTGGTTGGTAGCGGGAGGGGATATGAGCAGTTCTTC. It encodes CASSLVGSGRGYEQFF.

This clonotype was recorded at least ten times. V is TRBV10-3 and J is TRBJ2-3, with D unresolved. Deletions cut 2 bases from V and 9 bases from J, with 12 bases between. The CDR3 covers 13 residues. CDR1 and CDR2 from the germline V gene are ENHRY and SYGVKD. CDR3 in amino acids: CAISEDPVTTQYF. The CDR3 DNA reads as TGTGCCATCAGTGAGGACCCGGTGACCACGCAGTATTTT.

The chain combines TRBV5-1 with TRBJ2-2, with D maybe TRBD2 (5 bases). The CDR3 spans 14 residues. Germline loops: CDR1 SGHRS, CDR2 YFSETQ. V gave up 10 bases and J gave up 0 bases, with 13 bases separating them. CDR3 sequence: CACSRDPNTGELFF. The DNA for the CDR3 is TGCGCCTGCTCCCGGGATCCGAACACCGGGGAGCTGTTTTTT.

V and J are TRBV10-3 and TRBJ1-1; D uncertain. Per germline, CDR1 ENHRY and CDR2 SYGVKD. The V end lost 3 bases, the J end lost 4 bases, and 15 bases lay between the germline ends. The CDR3 length is 15 residues. The CDR3 loop reads CAISDQQGRRTEAFF. CDR3 bases: TGTGCCATCAGTGACCAACAAGGTCGGCGCACTGAAGCTTTCTTT.

This clonotype was recorded many times. The chain couples TRBV27 to TRBJ2-2; D might be TRBD1 or TRBD2, each matching 5 bases. Trimming removed 1 base from V and 6 bases from J, with 6 bases in between. This CDR3 contains 13 residues. Germline V gives CDR1 MNHEY, CDR2 SMNVEV (reference sequence). CDR3 bases: TGTGCCAGCAGTTTATTGGGGGCCGGGGAGCTGTTTTTT. Its translation: CASSLLGAGELFF.

This clonotype was observed a handful of times. J is TRBJ2-6 and V is TRBV20-1; D is undetermined. V dropped 6 bases and J dropped 0 bases, with 6 bases sitting between them. The CDR3 sequence is 13 residues long. In germline, CDR1 is DFQATT, CDR2 SNEGSKA (reference sequence). The CDR3: CSAVSSGANVLTF. The DNA for the CDR3 is TGCAGTGCGGTGAGCTCTGGGGCCAACGTCCTGACTTTC.

This chain uses TRBV11-2 with TRBJ2-7; 9 bases fit TRBD2. The V segment lost 8 bases and the J segment 1 base; nucleotides outside the gene matches: 6. Looked up from germline, CDR1 is SGHAT and CDR2 is FQNNGV. CDR3 size: 14 residues. This chain's CDR3 is CASAPAGGSYEQYF. The CDR3 DNA follows: TGTGCCAGCGCGCCAGCGGGGGGTTCCTACGAGCAGTACTTC.

There are a few counts of this clonotype. The chain employs TRBV6-5 and TRBJ2-7, with D maybe TRBD2 (5 bases). Per germline, CDR1 MNHEY and CDR2 SVGAGI. V shed 0 bases and J shed 4 bases, with 13 bases lying between them. This CDR3 spans 15 amino acids. The CDR3 loop is CASSYSMGAGYEQYF. As DNA, the CDR3 is TGTGCCAGCAGTTACTCGATGGGAGCAGGTTACGAGCAGTACTTC.

This clonotype was counted between two and nine times. The chain recombines TRBV5-1 with TRBJ2-3; 8 nucleotides line up with TRBD2. This CDR3 contains 13 residues. The ends lost 4 bases at V and 5 bases at J; junction bases unmatched: 3. Germline CDR1 is SGHRS and CDR2 is YFSETQ. The CDR3 sequence: CASSAGLEDTQYF. The CDR3 coding sequence is TGCGCCAGCAGCGCGGGACTAGAAGATACGCAGTATTTT.

The chain has TRBV12-3 or TRBV12-4 and TRBJ2-1; D possibly corresponds to TRBD2 (5 bases). There are 16 residues in the CDR3. V dropped 3 bases and J dropped 1 base, with 13 bases sitting between them. Here the CDR3 DNA reads TGTGCCAGCAGTTTTTTAAGAGCGGTATCCTACAATGAGCAGTTCTTC. Translation gives CASSFLRAVSYNEQFF.

In the case of this clonotype: One end of the junction fails to match germline, which may point to a read error. V and J are TRBV7-9 and TRBJ2-1, with D unclear. The germline gives CDR1 SEHNR, CDR2 FQNEAQ (reference sequence). The length of the CDR3 is 15 residues. CDR3 coding DNA: TGTGCCAGCAGATTAGGCAGGTCTCAACACAATGAGCAGTTCTTC. Residues: CASRLGRSQHNEQFF.

This chain joins TRBV9 and TRBJ2-5; 10 bases line up with TRBD2. Looked up from germline, CDR1 is SGDLS and CDR2 is YYNGEE. V was pared by 1 base and J by 0 bases, with 3 bases of the junction left unmatched. The CDR3 is made up of 16 amino acids. The DNA of the CDR3 is TGTGCCAGCAGCGTAAGGACTAGCGGAGACCAAGAGACCCAGTACTTC. Amino acids: CASSVRTSGDQETQYF.

This clonotype turned up a few times. The chain combines TRBV7-9 with TRBJ1-1; tentatively, D is TRBD1 (5 bases). There are 17 residues in the CDR3. Germline CDR1 SEHNR, CDR2 FQNEAQ (reference sequence). The V and J ends lost 4 bases and 5 bases respectively, with 23 bases between them. The CDR3 protein is CASSSTSGATTGTEAFF. The CDR3 region has the DNA TGTGCCAGCAGCTCCACCAGCGGAGCCACTACAGGAACTGAAGCTTTCTTT.

There are a few counts of this clonotype. V gene TRBV12-3 or TRBV12-4 combines with J gene TRBJ2-7; weak D call: TRBD1 (5 bases). The CDR3 has 16 residues. Trimming removed 3 bases from V and 0 bases from J, with 15 bases in between. CDR3 protein: CASSLIGAMISYEQYF. DNA of the CDR3: TGTGCCAGCAGTTTGATAGGGGCGATGATCTCCTACGAGCAGTACTTC.

The V gene is TRBV2, the J gene TRBJ2-1; D gene ambiguous. V was trimmed by 7 bases and J by 2 bases, leaving 9 bases between them. Germline CDR1 reads SNHLY; CDR2 reads FYNNEI. The CDR3 is 13 residues long. The CDR3 loop reads CASMVGPYNEQFF. The CDR3 bases are TGTGCCAGCATGGTAGGGCCCTACAATGAGCAGTTCTTC.

The chain uses TRBV12-3 or TRBV12-4 and TRBJ2-1; D call uncertain. There are 16 residues in the CDR3. Trimming took 1 base from V and 3 from J, leaving 13 bases between them. The CDR3 region has the DNA TGTGCCAGCAGTTTAGGGCGACGCGGAGACTACAATGAGCAGTTCTTC. It encodes CASSLGRRGDYNEQFF.

V and J are TRBV12-3 or TRBV12-4 and TRBJ1-2; D might be TRBD1 (5 bases). There are 15 residues in the CDR3. V shed 8 bases and J shed 8 bases, with 24 bases lying between them. The CDR3 protein is CASGPFGQGRGGYTF. In nucleotides, the CDR3 is TGTGCCAGCGGCCCCTTTGGGCAGGGACGAGGGGGCTACACCTTC.

This clonotype was counted between two and nine times. The genes are TRBV5-5 and TRBJ1-5; D uncertain. The CDR3 extends over 14 amino acids. Germline CDR1 reads SGHKS; CDR2 reads YYEKEE (reference sequence). V lost 1 base to trimming and J lost 5 bases, with 10 bases between them. The CDR3 bases are TGTGCCAGCAGCTTGCTGAGCGGGGATCAGCCCCAGCATTTT. This encodes CASSLLSGDQPQHF.

This clonotype was observed at least ten times. The chain links TRBV12-3 or TRBV12-4 to TRBJ2-1, with D uncertain. Trimming shortened V by 4 bases and J by 6 bases, and 7 bases separated the two germline ends. This CDR3 has 12 residues. The CDR3 DNA is TGTGCCAGCAGTTCCACAAGCAATGAGCAGTTCTTC. It translates to CASSSTSNEQFF.